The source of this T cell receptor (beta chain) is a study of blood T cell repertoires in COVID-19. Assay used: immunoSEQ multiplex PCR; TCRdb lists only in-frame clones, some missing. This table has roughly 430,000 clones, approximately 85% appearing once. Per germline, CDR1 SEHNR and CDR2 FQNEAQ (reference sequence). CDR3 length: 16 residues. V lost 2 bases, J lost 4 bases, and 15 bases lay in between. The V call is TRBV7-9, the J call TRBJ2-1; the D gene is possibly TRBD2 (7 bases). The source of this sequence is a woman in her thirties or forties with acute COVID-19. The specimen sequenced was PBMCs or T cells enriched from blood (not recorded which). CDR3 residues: CASSLNIGGRYNEQFF. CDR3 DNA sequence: TGTGCCAGCAGCTTAAACATCGGGGGGCGATACAATGAGCAGTTCTTC.